The text below deals with one T cell receptor (beta chain). The data belong to a study of memory CD4+ T cells and cytomegalovirus serostatus. Single viable CD3+CD4+CD8-CD45RO+ cells were sorted as the memory CD4+ T cells. Serum IgG to CMV pp150, pp28, p38 and p52 defined serostatus. Sequenced by immunoSEQ multiplex PCR; TCRdb stores in-frame clones only, minus some. The sample lists 55,000 to 65,000 clones; around 80% were seen once. Sequenced: memory CD4+ T cells from blood. This TCR was sampled from an adult in good health and CMV-seronegative.

CDR3 sequence: CASSEGIARTYEQYF. CDR3 DNA sequence: TGTGCCAGCAGTGAAGGAATAGCAAGGACCTACGAGCAGTACTTC. The chain has TRBV6-1 and TRBJ2-7; D is uncertain. CDR1 MNHNS and CDR2 SASEGT come from the germline V gene. The CDR3 runs 15 residues. V was clipped by 1 base and J by 2 bases, with 12 bases between them.